The 8 T cell receptor beta chains presented below share a single source sample, sequenced in a study of memory CD8 T cells in hepatitis C reinfection. Data came from immunoSEQ multiplex PCR; TCRdb stores just in-frame clones and leaves some out. The table lists approximately 49,000 clones, 89% of them singletons, with approximately 0.67% in the top ten. Time point: late/post reinfection, 12 to 24 weeks after detection. No in vitro expansion preceded TCR sequencing of the sorted cells. The sample was naive CD8+ T cells sorted from blood. The origin of the receptors is a man between 18 and 29 years old with hepatitis C virus infection.

The rearrangement uses TRBV28 and TRBJ2-1, with 10 bases identical to TRBD2. Unmatched junction bases numbered 6, after V lost 6 bases and J lost 4 bases. Germline V lookup: CDR1 MDHEN, CDR2 SYDVKM. The CDR3 spans 15 residues. As DNA, the CDR3 is TGTGCCAGCAGGGTTACTAGCGGGGCTTACAATGAGCAGTTCTTC. Its protein is CASRVTSGAYNEQFF. Filled out from reference TRBV28 and TRBJ2-1, the complete variable domain reads DVKVTQSSRYLVKRTGEKVFLECVQDMDHENMFWYRQDPGLGLRLIYFSYDVKMKEKGDIPEGYSVSREKKERFSLILESASTNQTSMYLCASRVTSGAYNEQFFGPGTRLTVL.

The rearrangement uses TRBV4-3 and TRBJ1-1; possible D gene TRBD1, 5 bases. CDR3 length: 15 residues. Germline V lookup: CDR1 LGHNA, CDR2 YSLEER. V was pared by 4 bases and J by 3 bases, with 15 bases between. CDR3 sequence reads: CASSPRGGEYTEAFF. The CDR3 DNA reads as TGCGCCAGCAGCCCCCGGGGGGGTGAATACACTGAAGCTTTCTTT.

This clone showed up just once. The V gene is TRBV4-2, the J gene TRBJ2-7; D perhaps matches TRBD1 (7 bases). The CDR3 is 14 residues long. Looked up from germline, CDR1 is LGHNA and CDR2 is YNFKEQ. Trimming removed 0 bases from V and 4 bases from J, with 10 bases in between. This CDR3 reads CASSQDPGGYEQYF. The CDR3 nucleotides read TGTGCCAGCAGCCAAGATCCAGGGGGGTACGAGCAGTACTTC.

This chain uses TRBV5-4 with TRBJ2-7; D might be TRBD1 (5 bases). Trimming cost V 4 bases and J 0 bases, with 14 bases left between them. The germline CDR1 and CDR2 sequences are SGHNT and YYREEE (reference sequence). This CDR3 spans 15 amino acids. The CDR3 DNA follows: TGTGCCAGCAGCCCCGGCCCAGGGAACTCCTACGAGCAGTACGTC. Its translation is CASSPGPGNSYEQYV.

V gene TRBV6-6 combines with J gene TRBJ1-2, with D uncertain. The V end was cut by 4 bases, the J end by 4 bases, with 10 bases between. Germline V gene sequence: CDR1 MNHNY, CDR2 SVGAGI (reference sequence). The CDR3 consists of 13 residues. This CDR3 reads CASSSTPSYGYTF. CDR3 nucleotide sequence: TGTGCCAGCAGTTCGACCCCTAGCTATGGCTACACCTTC.

The chain carries TRBV28 and TRBJ1-2; 7 nucleotides agree with TRBD1. CDR1 and CDR2 from the germline V gene are MDHEN and SYDVKM. Losses at the gene ends were 5 bases for V and 2 bases for J; bases not matched to a gene: 8. The CDR3 is 15 amino acids. The CDR3 sequence: CASSPPGQTNYGYTF. The CDR3 region has the DNA TGTGCCAGCAGTCCTCCGGGACAGACGAACTATGGCTACACCTTC.

This chain links TRBV28 with TRBJ2-7; D call uncertain. This CDR3 spans 12 amino acids. V lost 0 bases, J lost 5 bases, and 5 bases lay in between. Germline lookup yields CDR1 MDHEN and CDR2 SYDVKM. CDR3 nucleotides: TGTGCCAGCAGTTTATGGGGCAACGAGCAGTACTTC. The encoded protein is CASSLWGNEQYF.

The chain couples TRBV10-1 to TRBJ2-5; TRBD1 aligns across 10 bases. This CDR3 has 16 residues. Germline loops: CDR1 WNHNN, CDR2 SYGVQD (reference sequence). V lost 0 bases, J lost 11 bases, and 12 bases stayed unmatched. CDR3 sequence: CASSESGQGKEWEQYF. The CDR3 region has the DNA TGCGCCAGCAGTGAGTCGGGACAGGGGAAAGAATGGGAGCAGTACTTC.